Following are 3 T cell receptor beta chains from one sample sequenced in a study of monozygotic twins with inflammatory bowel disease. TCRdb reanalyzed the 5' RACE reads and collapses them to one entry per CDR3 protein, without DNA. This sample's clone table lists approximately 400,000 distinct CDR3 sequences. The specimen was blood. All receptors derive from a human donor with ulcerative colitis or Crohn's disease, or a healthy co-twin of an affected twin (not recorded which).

CDR3 residues: CASSQQGLQNTGELFF. V gene TRBV4-3 combines with J gene TRBJ2-2; the TCRdb D gene call, TRBD2, has no DNA to confirm it. The germline V gene has CDR1 LGHNA and CDR2 YSLEER. CDR3 length: 16 residues.

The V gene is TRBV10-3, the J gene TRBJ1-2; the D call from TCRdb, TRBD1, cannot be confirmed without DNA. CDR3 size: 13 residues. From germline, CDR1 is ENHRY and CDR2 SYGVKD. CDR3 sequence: CAISESAGAGYTF.

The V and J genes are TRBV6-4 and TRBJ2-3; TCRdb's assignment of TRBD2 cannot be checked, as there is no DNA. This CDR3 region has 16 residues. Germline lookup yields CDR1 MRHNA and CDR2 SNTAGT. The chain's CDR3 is CASSVSSGGNTDTQYF.